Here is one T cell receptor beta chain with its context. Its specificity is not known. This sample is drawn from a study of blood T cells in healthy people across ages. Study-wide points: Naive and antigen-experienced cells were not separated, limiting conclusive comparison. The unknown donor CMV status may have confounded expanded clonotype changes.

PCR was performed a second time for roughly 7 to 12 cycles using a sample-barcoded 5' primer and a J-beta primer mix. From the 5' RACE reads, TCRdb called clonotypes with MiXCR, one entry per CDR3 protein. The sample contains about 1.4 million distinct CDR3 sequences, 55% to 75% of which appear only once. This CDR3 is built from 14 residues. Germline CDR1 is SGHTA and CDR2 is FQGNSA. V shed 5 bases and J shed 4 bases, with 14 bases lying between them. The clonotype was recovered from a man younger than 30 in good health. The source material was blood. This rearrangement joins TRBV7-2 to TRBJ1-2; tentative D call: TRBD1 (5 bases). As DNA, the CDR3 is TGTGCCAGCAGCGGAATCCAGGGTTTCTATGGCTACACCTTC. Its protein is CASSGIQGFYGYTF.